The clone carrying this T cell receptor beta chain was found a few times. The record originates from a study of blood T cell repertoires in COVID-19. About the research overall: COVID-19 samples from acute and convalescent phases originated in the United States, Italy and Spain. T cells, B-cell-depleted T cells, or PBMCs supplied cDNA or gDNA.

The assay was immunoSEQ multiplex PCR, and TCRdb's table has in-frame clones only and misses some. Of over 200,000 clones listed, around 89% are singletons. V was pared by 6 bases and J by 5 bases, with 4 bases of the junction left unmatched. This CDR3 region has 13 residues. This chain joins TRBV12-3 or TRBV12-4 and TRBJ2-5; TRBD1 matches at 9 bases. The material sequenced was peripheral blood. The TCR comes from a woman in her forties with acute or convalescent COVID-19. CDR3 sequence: CASSGQGTETQYF. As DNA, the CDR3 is TGTGCCAGCAGCGGACAGGGGACGGAGACCCAGTACTTC.